Presented here are 13 T cell receptor beta chains from one specimen sequenced in a study of vaccination effects on CD4 cells after COVID-19. The assay was immunoSEQ multiplex PCR, and TCRdb's table has in-frame clones only and misses some. The sample lists roughly 59,000 clones, 75% to 85% occurring once. ViraFEST expansion of antigen-specific CD4+ T cells with viral peptide pools preceded sequencing. Cultured cells yielded isolated CD4+ T cells after nine to ten days. Each participant was given two doses of one vaccine (BNT162b2 or mRNA-1273). No antigens are known for them. The specimen was CD4+ T cells from PBMCs cultured with HCoV-OC43 spike peptides, collected after COVID-19 vaccination. Subset described: HCoV-OC43 spike overlapping peptide pool stimulation. The source of these receptors is a human donor who received a COVID-19 vaccine.

V and J are TRBV6-6 and TRBJ1-1; tentatively, D is TRBD1 (5 bases). V lost 5 bases and J lost 4, with 14 bases in between. The V gene's germline CDR1 is MNHNY and CDR2 SVGAGI (reference sequence). The CDR3 has 14 amino acids. The DNA for the CDR3 is TGTGCCAGCAGTCGGGACTCCGCCGGCACTGAAGCTTTCTTT. Translation: CASSRDSAGTEAFF.

The chain is built from TRBV19 and TRBJ1-6; no clear D. The CDR3 sequence is 15 residues long. Per the germline V gene, CDR1 is LNHDA and CDR2 is SQIVND (reference sequence). V was shortened by 2 bases and J by 8 bases, with 13 bases between the two germline ends. CDR3 in amino acids: CASSILGGGDSPLHF. Written as DNA, the CDR3 is TGTGCCAGTAGTATATTGGGTGGCGGGGATTCACCCCTCCACTTT.

This clone appeared a few times. The chain is built from TRBV9 and TRBJ1-3; D remains ambiguous. Germline-derived CDR1 and CDR2 are SGDLS and YYNGEE. The length of the CDR3 is 14 residues. Trimming took off 2 bases at V and 4 bases at J, with 10 bases between the two ends. CDR3 region: CASSVGGPGNTIYF. CDR3 in DNA: TGTGCCAGCAGCGTCGGCGGACCCGGAAACACCATATATTTT.

The V gene is TRBV2, the J gene TRBJ1-1; a possible D gene is TRBD1 (5 bases). Trimming removed 6 bases from V and 0 bases from J, with 8 bases in between. This CDR3 spans 13 amino acids. Germline V gene data show CDR1 as SNHLY and CDR2 as FYNNEI. CDR3 nucleotides: TGTGCCAGCAGACAGGACATGAACACTGAAGCTTTCTTT. Translating gives CASRQDMNTEAFF.

The chain couples TRBV5-1 to TRBJ2-3, with 7 bases identical to TRBD2. Trimming at V came to 2 bases and at J to 0 bases, leaving 6 bases not matched to a gene. This CDR3 has 16 amino acids. Germline CDR1 reads SGHRS; CDR2 reads YFSETQ. The DNA for the CDR3 is TGCGCCAGCAGCTTTATAGCGGGCACTAGCACAGATACGCAGTATTTT. Protein: CASSFIAGTSTDTQYF.

This clone appeared a few times. The chain recombines TRBV7-2 with TRBJ2-6; 8 bases are shared with TRBD1. This CDR3 comprises 17 residues. V lost 2 bases and J lost 0; bases outside the gene matches: 3. Germline V CDR1 and CDR2: SGHTA, FQGNSA. The CDR3 loop is CASSLQGALSGANVLTF. In DNA, the CDR3 is TGTGCCAGCAGCTTACAGGGGGCTCTCTCTGGGGCCAACGTCCTGACTTTC.

The count of this clone is one. The V call is TRBV10-1, the J call TRBJ2-3; 11 bases match TRBD1. The CDR3 totals 17 residues. Germline CDR1 and CDR2: WNHNN and SYGVQD (reference sequence). The junction had 9 bases not matched to a gene; V was cut back by 4 bases and J by 3 bases. CDR3 protein: CASSGSGQGAWTDTQYF. Written as DNA, the CDR3 is TGCGCCAGCAGTGGATCCGGACAGGGGGCCTGGACAGATACGCAGTATTTT.

This clone was observed a single time. The chain recombines TRBV14 with TRBJ1-1; no definite D call. Trimming removed 6 bases from V and 1 base from J, with 15 bases in between. CDR1 is SGHDN, CDR2 FVKESK, per germline. This CDR3 spans 15 amino acids. The CDR3 DNA follows: TGTGCCAGCAGTCTTTCGGCCTTAAGGAACACTGAAGCTTTCTTT. Translating gives CASSLSALRNTEAFF.

This clone was counted between two and nine times. The rearrangement uses TRBV27 and TRBJ1-2; TRBD1 might be the D (6 bases). Germline CDR1 MNHEY, CDR2 SMNVEV (reference sequence). The V gene lost 6 bases and the J gene lost 4 bases, with 21 bases spanning the gap. There are 16 residues in the CDR3. For the CDR3, the DNA is TGTGCCAGCAGGCCGGTGGAAGGGGGACAATCCTATGGCTACACCTTC. It is translated as CASRPVEGGQSYGYTF.

The V gene is TRBV12-3 or TRBV12-4, the J gene TRBJ1-2; unclear D gene. CDR3 length equals 12 residues. Between the trimmed V and J ends, which lost 3 bases and 2 bases, there was a span of 4 bases. The CDR3 spells CASSFGNYGYTF. CDR3 coding DNA: TGTGCCAGCAGTTTTGGGAACTATGGCTACACCTTC.

The J gene is TRBJ1-3, the V gene TRBV4-3; no reliable D call. The CDR3 consists of 13 residues. Germline CDR1 is LGHNA and CDR2 is YSLEER. Trimming shortened V by 2 bases and J by 3 bases, and 5 bases separated the two germline ends. CDR3 in amino acids: CASSQSYGNTIYF. CDR3 nucleotide sequence: TGCGCCAGCAGCCAATCCTATGGAAACACCATATATTTT.

CDR3 residues: CASSYTGPAGYTF. CDR3 in DNA: TGCGCCAGCAGCTATACAGGCCCAGCGGGCTACACCTTC. V usage is TRBV5-1 and J usage is TRBJ1-2; maybe TRBD1 (5 bases). Germline V lookup: CDR1 SGHRS, CDR2 YFSETQ. Trimming stripped 3 bases from V and 8 bases from J, with 14 bases between. CDR3 length: 13 residues.

The V and J genes are TRBV3-1 (or the pseudogene TRBV3-2) and TRBJ2-3; 11 bases agree with TRBD2. Germline CDR1 and CDR2: LGHDT and YNNKEL (reference sequence). V gave up 3 bases and J gave up 1 base; unmatched junction bases: 3. The CDR3 is 16 residues long. As DNA, the CDR3 is TGTGCCAGCAGCCATTTGACTAGCGGGGGCACAGATACGCAGTATTTT. Residues: CASSHLTSGGTDTQYF.